The 4 T cell receptor beta chains below all came from one sample that was sequenced in a study of beta chain features in type 1 diabetes. Expressed TCRB transcripts were sequenced, since all the RNA that had been isolated was reverse transcribed. Here immunoSEQ multiplex PCR was the method, and the copy in TCRdb shows in-frame clones only, minus some. The table has roughly 450,000 clones, 11% seen once. Sequenced sample: naive CD4+ T cells from blood. The source is a woman aged 18-35 years in good health.

In this sample, this clone turned up a few times. The genes are TRBV7-9 and TRBJ2-5, with D perhaps matching TRBD2 (7 bases). There are 15 residues in the CDR3. Trimming cost V 5 bases and J 5 bases, with 18 bases left between them. From germline, CDR1 is SEHNR and CDR2 FQNEAQ (reference sequence). CDR3 loop: CASSLTRGGRETQYF. The CDR3 DNA is TGTGCCAGCAGCCTTACAAGGGGGGGCCGTGAGACCCAGTACTTC.

The chain recombines TRBV29-1 with TRBJ1-3; D call uncertain. V dropped 3 bases and J dropped 9 bases, with 12 bases sitting between them. The CDR3 has 12 residues. Germline V lookup: CDR1 SQVTM, CDR2 ANQGSEA. The CDR3 coding sequence is TGCAGCGTTGACGAGGGTCCAGGCACCATATATTTT. Translating it yields CSVDEGPGTIYF.

V usage is TRBV5-1 and J usage is TRBJ1-2; TRBD1 might be the D (6 bases). The CDR3 covers 13 residues. V was trimmed by 4 bases and J by 7 bases, leaving 14 bases between them. CDR1 SGHRS and CDR2 YFSETQ come from the germline V gene. The CDR3 loop reads CASSTGYRGGYTF. The DNA of the CDR3 is TGCGCCAGCAGCACAGGGTATCGAGGTGGCTACACCTTC.

This clone has more than one count but fewer than ten. V usage is TRBV30 and J usage is TRBJ2-1; possibly TRBD2 for D (5 bases). V lost 3 bases and J 1 base, leaving 25 bases between the germline ends. Germline V lookup: CDR1 GTSNPN, CDR2 SVGIG (reference sequence). The CDR3 covers 19 residues. CDR3 DNA sequence: TGTGCCTGGAGGGAGGTGGGTGGGAGAAGGCTCGGGTCCTACAATGAGCAGTTCTTC. This translates into CAWREVGGRRLGSYNEQFF.